The 10 T cell receptor beta chains below all came from one sample that was sequenced in a study of cytomegalovirus exposure and HLA in healthy donors (dated by TCRdb to about 2017). Libraries were prepared through the immunoSEQ multiplex PCR assay. For the multiplex PCR, a mixture combining 60 forward primers for TCR Vbeta segments and 13 reverse primers for TCR Jbeta segments was used. This is the immuneACCESS table as TCRdb keeps it, with only in-frame sequences that have V and J called. A part of the clones is gone; compared with another copy, unresolved V genes explain less than half, and the rest is unexplained. Across this sample there are roughly 100,000 clones, with approximately 80% seen only once. Roughly 3.9% of the sample rests with the top ten. The specimen sequenced was PBMCs. The receptors come from a man in his fifties or sixties in good health and CMV-seronegative.

This chain uses TRBV7-2 with TRBJ2-4, with TRBD2 identical over 7 bases. The CDR3 is 14 residues long. Germline V gene data show CDR1 as SGHTA and CDR2 as FQGNSA. With 5 bases clipped from V and 7 bases from J, the junction kept 8 bases outside the gene matches. The CDR3 loop is CASSPNSGGNIQYF. CDR3 coding DNA: TGTGCCAGCAGCCCAAATTCCGGGGGGAACATTCAGTACTTC.

This chain uses TRBV5-5 with TRBJ2-7; 8 bases map to TRBD1. The V segment lost 2 bases and the J segment 1 base; nucleotides outside the gene matches: 2. This CDR3 region has 14 residues. Looked up from germline, CDR1 is SGHKS and CDR2 is YYEKEE (reference sequence). For the CDR3, the DNA is TGTGCCAGCAGCTTCCGGACAGGGTCCTACGAGCAGTACTTC. Translation gives CASSFRTGSYEQYF.

This rearrangement joins TRBV5-1 to TRBJ2-1, with D perhaps matching TRBD1 (5 bases). This CDR3 contains 16 residues. Germline V lookup: CDR1 SGHRS, CDR2 YFSETQ. Trimming removed 1 base from V and 0 bases from J, with 11 bases in between. In DNA form, the CDR3 reads TGCGCCAGCAGCTTGCGAGACAGCCGCTCCTACAATGAGCAGTTCTTC. Encoded protein: CASSLRDSRSYNEQFF.

The chain uses TRBV18 and TRBJ2-2; a possible D gene is TRBD1 (6 bases). V lost 0 bases and J 0 bases, leaving 8 bases between the germline ends. CDR1 is KGHSH, CDR2 LQKENI, per germline. The CDR3 runs 16 residues. The CDR3 DNA follows: TGTGCCAGCTCACCACCGACAGGCCCGAACACCGGGGAGCTGTTTTTT. Protein sequence: CASSPPTGPNTGELFF.

The chain carries TRBV5-6 and TRBJ1-5, with 7 bases identical to TRBD1. Germline values: CDR1 SGHDT, CDR2 YYEEEE. The CDR3 sequence is 14 residues long. V shed 4 bases and J 3 bases; nucleotides not matched to a gene: 4. The CDR3 loop reads CASSLQGYNQPQHF. The CDR3 nucleotides are TGTGCCAGCAGCCTACAGGGGTACAATCAGCCCCAGCATTTT.

The rearrangement uses TRBV2 and TRBJ2-7, with D tentatively TRBD1 (5 bases). V was trimmed by 5 bases and J by 2 bases, leaving 10 bases between them. CDR1 and CDR2 (germline): SNHLY, FYNNEI. This CDR3 comprises 13 residues. Here the CDR3 DNA reads TGTGCCAGCAGTAGACAGCTCACCTACGAGCAGTACTTC. Its protein is CASSRQLTYEQYF.

The J gene is TRBJ2-2, the V gene TRBV14; perhaps TRBD1 as D (5 bases). Germline V gene data show CDR1 as SGHDN and CDR2 as FVKESK. The V end was cut by 2 bases, the J end by 10 bases, with 11 bases between. This CDR3 is built from 13 residues. CDR3 coding DNA: TGTGCCAGCAGCCAAAAAGGGGCCGAGGAGCTGTTTTTT. The encoded protein is CASSQKGAEELFF.

The chain has TRBV9 and TRBJ2-7, with TRBD1 identical over 9 bases. Germline V gene data show CDR1 as SGDLS and CDR2 as YYNGEE. V trimming: 3 bases; J trimming: 3 bases; junction bases outside the gene matches: 7. The length of the CDR3 is 15 residues. In nucleotides, the CDR3 is TGTGCCAGCAGCGCGGCCGGGACAGGGATCTACGAGCAGTACTTC. Its translation: CASSAAGTGIYEQYF.

The rearrangement links TRBV7-3 to TRBJ1-5; TRBD1 agrees at 9 bases. Germline CDR1 and CDR2: SGHTA and FQGTGA. With V trimmed by 4 bases and J by 0 bases, 10 bases remained unmatched. CDR3 length: 18 residues. For the CDR3, the DNA is TGTGCCAGCAGCTCCCGGGACAGGGATCCTTATAGCAATCAGCCCCAGCATTTT. This encodes CASSSRDRDPYSNQPQHF.

This clone was recorded a few times. The chain is built from TRBV4-3 and TRBJ1-4; 7 nucleotides align to TRBD1. This CDR3 spans 15 amino acids. After removal of 4 bases from V and 5 bases from J, the junction contained 7 bases not matched to a gene. From germline, CDR1 is LGHNA and CDR2 YSLEER. The CDR3 protein is CASSPWDRENEKLFF. CDR3 coding DNA: TGCGCCAGCAGCCCGTGGGACAGAGAGAATGAAAAACTGTTTTTT.